This is a list of T cell receptor beta chains from one sample in a study of CD8 T cells in ankylosing spondylitis. TCRdb passed the 5' RACE reads through MiXCR, listing each CDR3 protein once. Altogether 350,000 to 450,000 distinct CDR3 sequences are present, approximately 22% being singletons, with the ten largest covering approximately 14%. The sample taken for sequencing was blood, either unsorted or a sorted T cell fraction (not recorded which). These TCRs come from a male donor with ankylosing spondylitis or in good health (not recorded which). CDR3s include the opening cysteine and the closing phenylalanine or tryptophan. The D gene is left open where the match is weak. A clone size is listed for some rows: how often the clone was seen (once, few, many), or a class if it is expanded.

clone_size	d_call	v_call	j_call	cdr3_aa	cdr3_nt
.	.	TRBV6-1	TRBJ1-1	CASTKQGLNTEAFF	TGTGCCAGCACCAAACAGGGTTTAAACACTGAAGCTTTCTTT
few	.	TRBV28	TRBJ2-7	CASSPLRQETYEQYF	TGTGCCAGCAGTCCTCTAAGACAGGAAACCTACGAGCAGTACTTC
.	.	TRBV15	TRBJ2-3	CATSRDRLVVDTQYF	TGTGCCACCAGCAGAGACCGGCTAGTAGTAGATACGCAGTATTTT
few	.	TRBV4-1	TRBJ2-7	CASSQGGGRDEQYF	TGCGCCAGCAGCCAAGGGGGAGGAAGGGACGAGCAGTACTTC
.	.	TRBV15	TRBJ2-3	CATRDRVAGTTDTQYF	TGTGCCACCAGGGACCGTGTGGCGGGGACCACAGATACGCAGTATTTT
.	.	TRBV29-1	TRBJ2-1	CSVEGQVLVNEQFF	TGCAGCGTTGAAGGCCAGGTGCTTGTCAATGAGCAGTTCTTC
.	.	TRBV15	TRBJ2-2	CATSRDRVPDLGGSGELFF	TGTGCCACCAGCAGAGATCGAGTCCCTGACCTGGGTGGTTCCGGGGAGCTGTTTTTT
.	.	TRBV27	TRBJ2-1	CASSLTGNEQFF	TGTGCCAGCAGTTTAACCGGCAATGAGCAGTTCTTC
.	.	TRBV20-1	TRBJ2-3	CSARASTDTQYF	TGCAGTGCTAGAGCTAGCACAGATACGCAGTATTTT
.	.	TRBV24-1	TRBJ2-7	CATNRPDSYYEQYF	TGTGCCACCAATCGCCCGGACAGTTACTACGAGCAGTACTTC
many	.	TRBV29-1	TRBJ2-5	CSVEDPQVKAQYF	TGCAGCGTTGAAGATCCCCAGGTCAAGGCCCAGTACTTC
.	TRBD1	TRBV25-1	TRBJ2-3	CASSKQAGTASTDTQYF	TGTGCCAGCAGTAAACAGGCCGGGACAGCCAGCACAGATACGCAGTATTTT
few	.	TRBV20-1	TRBJ2-7	CSARALTAPSYEQYF	TGCAGTGCTAGGGCACTGACAGCACCTTCCTACGAGCAGTACTTC
.	.	TRBV5-4	TRBJ2-3	CASSLDVPGTDTQYF	TGTGCCAGCAGCTTGGACGTGCCAGGGACAGATACGCAGTATTTT
few	.	TRBV28	TRBJ2-7	CASSPAGAGASYEQYF	TGTGCCAGCAGTCCGGCGGGGGCCGGCGCCTCCTACGAGCAGTACTTC
.	.	TRBV12-3/TRBV12-4	TRBJ1-1	CASSETDGEAFF	TGTGCCAGCAGCGAAACGGACGGTGAAGCTTTCTTT
.	TRBD1	TRBV4-1	TRBJ2-2	CASSFEGARELFF	TGCGCCAGCAGCTTCGAGGGGGCCCGGGAGCTGTTTTTT
few	TRBD1	TRBV29-1	TRBJ2-3	CSVSTGTASTDTQYF	TGCAGCGTTTCCACCGGGACAGCAAGCACAGATACGCAGTATTTT
.	TRBD2	TRBV6-2/TRBV6-3	TRBJ2-3	CASGGDLSTDTQYF	TGTGCCAGCGGGGGGGACCTTAGCACAGATACGCAGTATTTT
.	.	TRBV29-1	TRBJ1-2	CSAPQGWGYGYTF	TGCAGCGCTCCTCAGGGTTGGGGCTATGGCTACACCTTC
.	TRBD1	TRBV29-1	TRBJ2-1	CSVDGGTEGSNEQFF	TGCAGCGTTGATGGTGGGACAGAGGGCTCCAATGAGCAGTTCTTC
.	.	TRBV5-4	TRBJ2-5	CASTSLLEPETQYF	TGTGCCAGCACCTCCCTACTAGAACCCGAGACCCAGTACTTC
few	.	TRBV29-1	TRBJ2-2	CSVMVSGELFF	TGCAGCGTTATGGTCTCTGGGGAGCTGTTTTTT
.	TRBD2	TRBV14	TRBJ2-1	CASSQDPGGSSYNEQFF	TGTGCCAGCAGCCAAGACCCCGGGGGGAGCTCCTACAATGAGCAGTTCTTC
.	.	TRBV19	TRBJ2-7	CATQPGTPSYEQYF	TGTGCCACCCAACCCGGGACACCCTCCTACGAGCAGTACTTC
few	TRBD2	TRBV12-3/TRBV12-4	TRBJ2-3	CASEQRGGTDTQYF	TGTGCCAGCGAACAGCGGGGGGGCACAGATACGCAGTATTTT